Following are 4 T cell receptor beta chains from one sample sequenced in a study of a mutant IDH1 vaccine in newly diagnosed glioma. The repertoire was sequenced with immunoSEQ multiplex PCR; TCRdb's copy has only in-frame clones and lacks some. The data contain 65,000 to 70,000 clones, 86% of them singletons. Time point described: baseline, week 1 (first vaccination visit). As to treatment: pre-vaccination baseline after standard-of-care therapy. Sequenced here: PBMCs, sampled from a glioma patient treated with radiotherapy, temozolomide or both. The receptors stem from a man younger than 45 with glioma.

This CDR3 is CASSLLDRDSYEQYF. CDR3 in DNA: TGTGCCAGCAGCCTGTTGGACAGGGACTCCTACGAGCAGTACTTC. The chain employs TRBV5-6 and TRBJ2-5, with 8 bases matching TRBD1. The J call may be mistaken, given a closer DNA end match to TRBJ2-7. The CDR3 runs 15 residues. Germline lookup yields CDR1 SGHDT and CDR2 YYEEEE.

The V and J genes are TRBV4-1 and TRBJ2-7, with 11 nucleotides matching TRBD1. The germline CDR1 and CDR2 sequences are MGHRA and YSYEKL. V lost 5 bases, J lost 4 bases, and 7 bases stayed unmatched. The CDR3 has 15 amino acids. The CDR3 DNA sequence: TGCGCCAGCAGCTGGGTAGGGACAGGGGGTTACGAGCAGTACTTC. It codes for CASSWVGTGGYEQYF.

The V call is TRBV28, the J call TRBJ1-3; D not certain. This CDR3 is built from 11 residues. V was cut by 8 bases and J by 4 bases, with 6 bases left in between. Germline V gene sequence: CDR1 MDHEN, CDR2 SYDVKM. The CDR3 reads CASSYGNTIYF. The CDR3 DNA sequence: TGTGCCAGCTCATACGGAAACACCATATATTTT.

This rearrangement joins TRBV2 to TRBJ2-7; 7 bases are a match to TRBD1. This CDR3 is built from 13 residues. Germline loops: CDR1 SNHLY, CDR2 FYNNEI. With V trimmed by 6 bases and J by 6 bases, 8 bases remained unmatched. The CDR3 bases are TGTGCCAGCAGCGCAGGGACAGCGACCGAGCAGTACTTC. Protein: CASSAGTATEQYF.